This is a list of T cell receptor beta chains from one sample in a study of OX40 agonist ivuxolimab in advanced cancers. Sequenced by immunoSEQ multiplex PCR; TCRdb stores in-frame clones only, minus some. The sample lists over 50,000 clones, about 82% seen once, with approximately 4.1% in the top ten. Source: CD4+ or CD8+ T cells sorted from blood, taken in a trial of the OX40 agonist ivuxolimab. The receptor set was obtained from an adult with an advanced solid tumor such as melanoma, head and neck, liver or kidney cancer. CDR3s include the opening cysteine and the closing phenylalanine or tryptophan. The order of the fields is CDR3 DNA, CDR3 protein, D gene, V gene, J gene, clone size. The D gene is left open where the match is weak. The size of a clone is reported for some rows only, either as once, few or many, or as a class for expanded clones.

CDR3 DNA: TGTGCCAGCAGCTTAGATTGGGGGGGCCAAGGAAGGGAGACCCAGTACTTC
CDR3 protein: CASSLDWGGQGRETQYF
D gene: -
V gene: TRBV7-9
J gene: TRBJ2-5
clone size: -

CDR3 DNA: TGTGCCAGCAGCTTAAGAGAAAACAGGTACTACGAGCAGTACTTC
CDR3 protein: CASSLRENRYYEQYF
D gene: -
V gene: TRBV7-6
J gene: TRBJ2-7
clone size: once

CDR3 DNA: TGTGCCAGCTCACCAGGGAACGGGGGCTGGGGCTACACCTTC
CDR3 protein: CASSPGNGGWGYTF
D gene: -
V gene: TRBV18
J gene: TRBJ1-2
clone size: once

CDR3 DNA: TGTGCCAGCAGTACCCAGACGGCCGAGCAGTACTTC
CDR3 protein: CASSTQTAEQYF
D gene: -
V gene: TRBV6-6
J gene: TRBJ2-7
clone size: -

CDR3 DNA: TGTGCCAGCAGCCAGCTGATAAACACCATATATTTT
CDR3 protein: CASSQLINTIYF
D gene: -
V gene: TRBV14
J gene: TRBJ1-3
clone size: -

CDR3 DNA: TGTGCCAGCAGCTTAGGCAGGGAGGGGGCCCTCCACTTT
CDR3 protein: CASSLGREGALHF
D gene: -
V gene: TRBV13
J gene: TRBJ1-6
clone size: once

CDR3 DNA: TGTGCCAGCAGTAGACTAGCGGACACCGGGGAGCTGTTTTTT
CDR3 protein: CASSRLADTGELFF
D gene: TRBD2
V gene: TRBV6-4
J gene: TRBJ2-2
clone size: -

CDR3 DNA: TGTGCCAGCAGCTTGTACGCTGAAGCTTTCTTT
CDR3 protein: CASSLYAEAFF
D gene: -
V gene: TRBV5-6
J gene: TRBJ1-1
clone size: few

CDR3 DNA: TGTGCCAGCAGCGTAGATCCAGCGGGGAGCGAGCAGTACTTC
CDR3 protein: CASSVDPAGSEQYF
D gene: TRBD2
V gene: TRBV9
J gene: TRBJ2-7
clone size: few

CDR3 DNA: TGTGCCTGGAGTGCCGCTTTACGGGGCGGGGGGGGAGAGACCCAGTACTTC
CDR3 protein: CAWSAALRGGGGETQYF
D gene: TRBD2
V gene: TRBV30
J gene: TRBJ2-5
clone size: -

CDR3 DNA: TGTGCCAGCAGCCGGGGGACACAAAGCCAAGAGACCCAGTACTTC
CDR3 protein: CASSRGTQSQETQYF
D gene: -
V gene: TRBV5-6
J gene: TRBJ2-5
clone size: -

CDR3 DNA: TGTGCCAGCAGCTTGGTGCCCGCCACAGTCTCTGGAAACACCATATATTTT
CDR3 protein: CASSLVPATVSGNTIYF
D gene: -
V gene: TRBV5-4
J gene: TRBJ1-3
clone size: many

CDR3 DNA: TGTGCCAGCAGCTTGACAGGGACGAACACCGGGGAGCTGTTTTTT
CDR3 protein: CASSLTGTNTGELFF
D gene: TRBD1
V gene: TRBV7-2
J gene: TRBJ2-2
clone size: -

CDR3 DNA: TGTGCCAGCAGTTATCCCCTAGGTCAGCCCCAGCATTTT
CDR3 protein: CASSYPLGQPQHF
D gene: -
V gene: TRBV6-5
J gene: TRBJ1-5
clone size: -

CDR3 DNA: TGTGCCAGCAGCTTAATTAGCCGGGACAGTAGCTATGGCTACACCTTC
CDR3 protein: CASSLISRDSSYGYTF
D gene: TRBD1
V gene: TRBV7-2
J gene: TRBJ1-2
clone size: -

CDR3 DNA: TGCGCCAGCAGCCAAGGGGGGACAGGGCTAGATACGCAGTATTTT
CDR3 protein: CASSQGGTGLDTQYF
D gene: TRBD1
V gene: TRBV4-3
J gene: TRBJ2-3
clone size: -

CDR3 DNA: TGTGCTAGCAGCTCCGGGACAGGGGTCCACGAGCAGTACTTC
CDR3 protein: CASSSGTGVHEQYF
D gene: TRBD1
V gene: TRBV7-7
J gene: TRBJ2-7
clone size: -

CDR3 DNA: TGTGCCAGCAGCCTAATGGAGACCCAGTACTTC
CDR3 protein: CASSLMETQYF
D gene: -
V gene: TRBV5-4
J gene: TRBJ2-5
clone size: -

CDR3 DNA: TGTGCCAGCAGCTTAGCGCGGCGGGGGGGCCTAGACGAGCAGTACTTC
CDR3 protein: CASSLARRGGLDEQYF
D gene: TRBD2
V gene: TRBV7-9
J gene: TRBJ2-7
clone size: -

CDR3 DNA: TGCGCCAGCAGCTTGGACAGGGAAGGAGAAAAACTGTTTTTC
CDR3 protein: CASSLDREGEKLFF
D gene: -
V gene: TRBV5-1
J gene: TRBJ1-4
clone size: once

CDR3 DNA: TGCGCCAGCAGCTTGCAGGGCGGGGGAGCTGTGGAGACCCAGTACTTC
CDR3 protein: CASSLQGGGAVETQYF
D gene: TRBD2
V gene: TRBV5-1
J gene: TRBJ2-5
clone size: -

CDR3 DNA: TGTGCCTGGAGTGTACAGGGGACTGGGACTTCTGGCTACACCTTC
CDR3 protein: CAWSVQGTGTSGYTF
D gene: TRBD1
V gene: TRBV30
J gene: TRBJ1-2
clone size: -

CDR3 DNA: TGTGCCAGCAGCCGGAACACCGGGGAGCTGTTTTTT
CDR3 protein: CASSRNTGELFF
D gene: -
V gene: TRBV11-2
J gene: TRBJ2-2
clone size: -

CDR3 DNA: TGTGCCAGCAGTCCTCTGACAGGCAACAATGAGCAGTTCTTC
CDR3 protein: CASSPLTGNNEQFF
D gene: -
V gene: TRBV28
J gene: TRBJ2-1
clone size: -

CDR3 DNA: TGTGCCAGCAAACTGGGTGGCGATACGCAGTATTTT
CDR3 protein: CASKLGGDTQYF
D gene: -
V gene: TRBV6-6
J gene: TRBJ2-3
clone size: -

CDR3 DNA: TGTGCCAGTAGGCGGCGAGGGGGAGAGGGAAATACGCAGTATTTT
CDR3 protein: CASRRRGGEGNTQYF
D gene: -
V gene: TRBV19
J gene: TRBJ2-3
clone size: few

CDR3 DNA: TGTGCCAGTAGTATCCAGAACCAAGAGACCCAGTACTTC
CDR3 protein: CASSIQNQETQYF
D gene: -
V gene: TRBV19
J gene: TRBJ2-5
clone size: -

CDR3 DNA: TGTGCCAGCAGCTTAGTCGGGGATAATTCACCCCTCCACTTT
CDR3 protein: CASSLVGDNSPLHF
D gene: -
V gene: TRBV7-8
J gene: TRBJ1-6
clone size: -

CDR3 DNA: TGTGCCTGGAAGGCAGGCTCTTACTCCGCAACTAATGAAAAACTGTTTTTT
CDR3 protein: CAWKAGSYSATNEKLFF
D gene: -
V gene: TRBV30
J gene: TRBJ1-4
clone size: once

CDR3 DNA: TGTGCCAGCAGCAGGGGACAGGGGCCTAACACTGAAGCTTTCTTT
CDR3 protein: CASSRGQGPNTEAFF
D gene: TRBD1
V gene: TRBV5-6
J gene: TRBJ1-1
clone size: -

CDR3 DNA: TGTGCCAGCAGCCATGGGGAGCGGGGGATCGGTGAGCAGTTCTTC
CDR3 protein: CASSHGERGIGEQFF
D gene: TRBD2
V gene: TRBV4-2
J gene: TRBJ2-1
clone size: few

CDR3 DNA: TGTGCCAGCAGTTTAGGGGGGACTAGGAGTGATACGCAGTATTTT
CDR3 protein: CASSLGGTRSDTQYF
D gene: TRBD2
V gene: TRBV28
J gene: TRBJ2-3
clone size: -

CDR3 DNA: TGTGCCAGCAGTTATACCTATGGCTACACCTTC
CDR3 protein: CASSYTYGYTF
D gene: -
V gene: TRBV6-5
J gene: TRBJ1-2
clone size: -

CDR3 DNA: TGTGCCAGTAGTGAAACTAGCAGTGGGGCCAACGTCCTGACTTTC
CDR3 protein: CASSETSSGANVLTF
D gene: -
V gene: TRBV19
J gene: TRBJ2-6
clone size: few

CDR3 DNA: TGTGCCAGCAGCTCGCAGGGGACAGGGGATTCTGGGGCCAACGTCCTGACTTTC
CDR3 protein: CASSSQGTGDSGANVLTF
D gene: TRBD1
V gene: TRBV11-1
J gene: TRBJ2-6
clone size: few

CDR3 DNA: TGTGCCAGCTCCCCTTTAGGACAGTCCACCGGGGAGCTGTTTTTT
CDR3 protein: CASSPLGQSTGELFF
D gene: -
V gene: TRBV18
J gene: TRBJ2-2
clone size: -

CDR3 DNA: TGTGCCAGCAGGGAAGGAGGTTCGGGCAATTCACCCCTCCACTTT
CDR3 protein: CASREGGSGNSPLHF
D gene: -
V gene: TRBV25-1
J gene: TRBJ1-6
clone size: -

CDR3 DNA: TGCGCCAGTGGGGTGTCCCAAGAGACCCAGTACTTC
CDR3 protein: CASGVSQETQYF
D gene: -
V gene: TRBV5-1
J gene: TRBJ2-5
clone size: few

CDR3 DNA: TGTGCCAGCAGCAAGACCCTGGGACAGGGCTACGAGCAGTACTTC
CDR3 protein: CASSKTLGQGYEQYF
D gene: TRBD1
V gene: TRBV7-9
J gene: TRBJ2-7
clone size: -

CDR3 DNA: TGTGCCAGCAGCCGGGACGGGAACACTGAAGCTTTCTTT
CDR3 protein: CASSRDGNTEAFF
D gene: -
V gene: TRBV6-6
J gene: TRBJ1-1
clone size: few

CDR3 DNA: TGTGCCAGCAGCCAAGAGTTGCGAGCGGGGGGGCCATTACCCTACGAGCAGTACTTC
CDR3 protein: CASSQELRAGGPLPYEQYF
D gene: TRBD2
V gene: TRBV4-2
J gene: TRBJ2-7
clone size: -

CDR3 DNA: TGTGCCAGCTCACCACCTCACGGGGGGGAGAATGAGCAGTTCTTC
CDR3 protein: CASSPPHGGENEQFF
D gene: TRBD2
V gene: TRBV18
J gene: TRBJ2-1
clone size: -

CDR3 DNA: TGTGCCATCGATGGGGGCCACCAAACCGGGGAGCTGTTTTTT
CDR3 protein: CAIDGGHQTGELFF
D gene: -
V gene: TRBV10-3
J gene: TRBJ2-2
clone size: -

CDR3 DNA: TGTGCCAGCAGTTACTCGATTAACTATGGCTACACCTTC
CDR3 protein: CASSYSINYGYTF
D gene: -
V gene: TRBV6-6
J gene: TRBJ1-2
clone size: -

CDR3 DNA: TGTGCCAGCAGCTTAAGGCCGGGACACAACCAAGAGACCCAGTACTTC
CDR3 protein: CASSLRPGHNQETQYF
D gene: -
V gene: TRBV7-9
J gene: TRBJ2-5
clone size: -

CDR3 DNA: TGTGCCAGCAGTCCCCCCGAACCGCCCTACGAGCAGTACTTC
CDR3 protein: CASSPPEPPYEQYF
D gene: -
V gene: TRBV25-1
J gene: TRBJ2-7
clone size: few

CDR3 DNA: TGTGCCAGCCTCGAGGGAGGCTACGAGCAGTACTTC
CDR3 protein: CASLEGGYEQYF
D gene: -
V gene: TRBV2
J gene: TRBJ2-7
clone size: -

CDR3 DNA: TGTGCCAGCTCACCACGGGACGGGACCTACGAGCAGTACTTC
CDR3 protein: CASSPRDGTYEQYF
D gene: -
V gene: TRBV18
J gene: TRBJ2-7
clone size: -